The T cell receptor beta chain described here comes from a study of T cell responses to AZD1222 COVID-19 vaccine. Notes on the study in general: None of the repertoires were sampled until the peak T cell response had passed. As reported, nearly half of all spike-specific TCRs target variant regions that are unmutated.

Repertoires were generated with immunoSEQ multiplex PCR, while TCRdb's copy carries only in-frame clones and drops some. The sample has over 130,000 clones, about 90% seen once. Points on this clone: The antigen remains unidentified.

In germline, CDR1 is SGHRS, CDR2 YFSETQ. Unmatched junction bases numbered 7, after V lost 4 bases and J lost 0 bases. The CDR3 contains 17 residues. This sequence originates from an adult who received the MenACWY meningococcal vaccine as a control. The V and J genes are TRBV5-1 and TRBJ2-6; 7 nucleotides match TRBD1. This material consisted of peripheral blood, taken 28 days after the second dose of the MenACWY control vaccine. CDR3 nucleotides: TGCGCCAGCAGCCCGGACAGGCCCAGCTCTGGGGCCAACGTCCTGACTTTC. Protein product: CASSPDRPSSGANVLTF. Filled out from reference TRBV5-1 and TRBJ2-6, the complete variable domain reads KAGVTQTPRYLIKTRGQQVTLSCSPISGHRSVSWYQQTPGQGLQFLFEYFSETQRNKGNFPGRFSGRQFSNSRSEMNVSTLELGDSALYLCASSPDRPSSGANVLTFGAGSRLTVL.